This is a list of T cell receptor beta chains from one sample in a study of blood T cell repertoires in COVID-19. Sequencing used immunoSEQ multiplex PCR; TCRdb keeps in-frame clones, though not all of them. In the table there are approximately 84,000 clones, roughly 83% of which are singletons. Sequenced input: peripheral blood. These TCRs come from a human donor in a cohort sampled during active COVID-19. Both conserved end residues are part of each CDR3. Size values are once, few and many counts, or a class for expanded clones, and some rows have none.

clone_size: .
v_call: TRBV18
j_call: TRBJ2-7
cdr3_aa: CASSPPVGQGYEQYF

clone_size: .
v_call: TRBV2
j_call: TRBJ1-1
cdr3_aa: CASSVVQVGTEAFF

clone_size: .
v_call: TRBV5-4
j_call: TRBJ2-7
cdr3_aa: CASSTTGYEQYF

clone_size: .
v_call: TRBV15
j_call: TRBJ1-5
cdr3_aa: CATSRLAGTGRNQPQHF

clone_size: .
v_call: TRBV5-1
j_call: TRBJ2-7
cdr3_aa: CASSLATSGYEQYF

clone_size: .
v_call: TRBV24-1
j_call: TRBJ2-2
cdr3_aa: CATSDPGQGAETGELFF

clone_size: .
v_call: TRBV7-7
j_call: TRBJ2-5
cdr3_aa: CASSSSGTETQYF

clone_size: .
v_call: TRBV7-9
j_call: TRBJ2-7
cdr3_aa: CASSPGRYYEQYF

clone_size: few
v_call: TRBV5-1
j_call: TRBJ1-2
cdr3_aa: CASSPPGGGGYTF

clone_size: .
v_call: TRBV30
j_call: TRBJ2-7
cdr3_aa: CAWQDRGLGEQYF

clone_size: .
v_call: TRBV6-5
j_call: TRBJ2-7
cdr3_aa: CASRPPGDLAYEQYF

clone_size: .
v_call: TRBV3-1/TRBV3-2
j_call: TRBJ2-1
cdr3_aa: CASSQVAASGGNREQFF

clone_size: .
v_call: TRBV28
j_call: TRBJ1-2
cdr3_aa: CASSRQVTKGYTF

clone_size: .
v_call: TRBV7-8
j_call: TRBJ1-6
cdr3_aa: CASSLARAGFSNSPLHF

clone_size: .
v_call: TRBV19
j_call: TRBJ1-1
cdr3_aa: CASSRLGGTEAFF

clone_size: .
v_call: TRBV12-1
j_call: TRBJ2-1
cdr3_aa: CASSFRPLYSGSYTREQFF

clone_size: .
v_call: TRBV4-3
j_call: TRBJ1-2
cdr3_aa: CASSHIPVANYGYTF

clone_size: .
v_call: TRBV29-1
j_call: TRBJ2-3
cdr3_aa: CSVEQGSTDTQYF

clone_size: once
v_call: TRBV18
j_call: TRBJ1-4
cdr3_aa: CASSPTGNREKLFF

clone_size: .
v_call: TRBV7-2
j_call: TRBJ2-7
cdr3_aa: CASSSGTEFYEQYF

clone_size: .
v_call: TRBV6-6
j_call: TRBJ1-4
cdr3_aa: CASSYGQDGEKLFF

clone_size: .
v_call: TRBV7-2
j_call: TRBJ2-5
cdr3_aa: CASSPTSGQETQYF

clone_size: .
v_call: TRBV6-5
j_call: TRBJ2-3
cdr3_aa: CASSRTRTDTQYF

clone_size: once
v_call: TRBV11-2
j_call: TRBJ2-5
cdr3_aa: CASSLGWTSGRGETQYF

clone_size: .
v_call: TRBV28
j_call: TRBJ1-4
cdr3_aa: CASLDRGNEKLFF

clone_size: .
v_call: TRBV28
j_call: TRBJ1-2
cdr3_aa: CASSSEGGYTF

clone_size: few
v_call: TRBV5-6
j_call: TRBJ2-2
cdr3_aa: CASSVRDRGLTGELFF

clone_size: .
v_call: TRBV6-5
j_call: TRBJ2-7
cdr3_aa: CASGGNRGTYEQYF

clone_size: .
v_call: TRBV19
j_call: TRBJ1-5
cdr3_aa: CASSPLGAGGNQPQHF

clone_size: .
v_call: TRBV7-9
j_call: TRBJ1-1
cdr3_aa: CASSSIGVGNTEAFF

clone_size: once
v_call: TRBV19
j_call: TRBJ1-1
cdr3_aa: CASSVTGTGPNTEAFF